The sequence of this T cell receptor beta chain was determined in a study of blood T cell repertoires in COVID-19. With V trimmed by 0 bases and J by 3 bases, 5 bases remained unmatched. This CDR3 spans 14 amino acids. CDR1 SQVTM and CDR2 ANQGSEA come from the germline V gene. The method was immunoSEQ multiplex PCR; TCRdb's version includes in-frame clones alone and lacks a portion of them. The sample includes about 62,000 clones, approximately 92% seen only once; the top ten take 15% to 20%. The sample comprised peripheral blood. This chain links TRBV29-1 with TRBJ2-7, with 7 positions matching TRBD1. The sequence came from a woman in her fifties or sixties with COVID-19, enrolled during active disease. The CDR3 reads CSVEDPNRGYEQYF. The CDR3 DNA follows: TGCAGCGTTGAAGATCCGAACAGGGGCTACGAGCAGTACTTC.